This TCR beta chain was documented in a study of cytomegalovirus exposure and HLA in healthy donors. General study findings and limits: In vitro data verified a few CMV-associated chains as specific for CMV antigens. Cytomegalovirus-associated status was assigned to approximately 160 TCR beta chains. Most TCR sequences showed up rarely, but some public TCRs showed up in many donors.

Data came from immunoSEQ multiplex PCR; TCRdb stores just in-frame clones and leaves some out. The top ten hold 2% to 2.5% of the sample, which has fewer than 200,000 clones, 86% seen once. Remarks on this clone: The target antigen is unknown.

The donors were part of the validation cohort, which consisted of roughly 120 subjects and was separate from the first cohort of roughly 620 subjects. This CDR3 has 18 residues. Germline V gene lookup returns CDR1 SGDLS and CDR2 YYNGEE. V dropped 0 bases and J dropped 8; count of bases not matched to a gene: 15. This sequence originates from a woman between 18 and 29 years old in good health and CMV-seronegative. J is TRBJ2-1 and V is TRBV9; 9 bases fit TRBD2. Sequenced input: PBMCs. The CDR3 DNA follows: TGTGCCAGCAGCGTAGAAGGGTTGGGAGCGGGAGGAAGGGATGAGCAGTTCTTC. Its protein product is CASSVEGLGAGGRDEQFF.